This entry concerns a single T cell receptor (beta chain). Some clones are missing from TCRdb's copy, which holds only in-frame ones; the method was immunoSEQ multiplex PCR. The sample lists approximately 49,000 clones, around 83% occurring once. This sample stems from a study of blood T cell repertoires in COVID-19. Germline V gene data show CDR1 as MNHEY and CDR2 as SMNVEV (reference sequence). The CDR3 runs to 15 residues. Germline trimming cut 3 bases from V and 6 bases from J; bases unmatched to any gene: 7. J is TRBJ1-5 and V is TRBV27; 8 bases are shared with TRBD1. The sample comprised peripheral blood. The TCR sequence derives from a human donor with acute or convalescent COVID-19. The donor label of this sample is uncertain. The CDR3 sequence is CASSFSGGASQPQHF. CDR3 DNA: TGTGCCAGCAGTTTTTCAGGGGGCGCCAGTCAGCCCCAGCATTTT.